The clone carrying this TCR beta chain was picked up many times. What it recognizes is unknown. The data are from a study of post-analysis software for immune sequencing data. Broader study findings: Relative to controls, patients had about five TRBV segments at higher frequency, with TRBV5-6, TRBV5-1 and TRBV20-1 among these. Compared against controls, patients with multiple sclerosis displayed significantly lower normalized Chao1 diversity.

Unique-molecular-identifier-tagged TCR beta cDNA libraries were used. Via MiXCR, TCRdb re-called the PCR reads, giving one row per CDR3 protein. This table has about 540,000 distinct CDR3 sequences, roughly 34% appearing once. V gave up 6 bases and J gave up 2 bases, with 9 bases separating them. This CDR3 comprises 13 residues. Germline loops: CDR1 MDHEN, CDR2 SYDVKM. The material sequenced was blood. This TCR was recovered from a girl younger than 18 with multiple sclerosis. This sequence joins TRBV28 and TRBJ2-3, with D possibly being TRBD2 (6 bases). CDR3: CASSRDSTDTQYF. The CDR3 DNA reads as TGTGCCAGCAGCCGGGACTCCACAGATACGCAGTATTTT.